These 7 T cell receptor beta chains originate from one sample sequenced in a study of CD8 T cells in ankylosing spondylitis. Study-wide findings and caveats: It appeared that ankylosing spondylitis blood was characterized by a TCR beta motif of under ten highly homologous variants.

TCRdb re-derived calls from the 5' RACE reads in MiXCR, one entry per CDR3 protein. This sample has around 770,000 distinct CDR3 sequences, with about 10% found just once. Which antigens these TCRs recognize remains unknown. Sequencing used blood, either unsorted or a sorted T cell fraction (not recorded which). The receptors shown here come from a male donor with ankylosing spondylitis.

This clonotype was counted many times. This chain uses TRBV20-1 with TRBJ1-2, with TRBD1 matching over 9 bases. CDR3 length: 13 residues. Losses at the gene ends were 6 bases for V and 11 bases for J; bases not matched to a gene: 13. From germline, CDR1 is DFQATT and CDR2 SNEGSKA (reference sequence). CDR3 bases: TGCAGTGCCCTTCAGAGGGACAGGGCGGTGTACACCTTC. It codes for CSALQRDRAVYTF.

This clonotype was observed a handful of times. The V call is TRBV27, the J call TRBJ1-1; TRBD1 might be the D (6 bases). V was trimmed by 6 bases and J by 3 bases, leaving 14 bases between them. The CDR3 loop spans 14 amino acids. Germline values: CDR1 MNHEY, CDR2 SMNVEV (reference sequence). Here the CDR3 DNA reads TGTGCCAGCAGCTTTTGGGGGGGCGACACTGAAGCTTTCTTT. Translating gives CASSFWGGDTEAFF.

This clonotype showed up just a few times. The chain combines TRBV6-1 with TRBJ2-1, with 10 bases that match TRBD2. J was trimmed by 4 bases and V by 6 bases; bases with no gene match: 12. Germline V CDR1 and CDR2: MNHNS, SASEGT. The CDR3 contains 17 residues. In DNA form, the CDR3 reads TGTGCCAGCAGCCGATCCCGGACTAGCGGAAAGTACAATGAGCAGTTCTTC. Amino acids: CASSRSRTSGKYNEQFF.

This clonotype occurred a few times. V and J are TRBV27 and TRBJ2-7, with D perhaps assigned TRBD1 or TRBD2 (5 bases each). Germline assignment: CDR1 MNHEY and CDR2 SMNVEV (reference sequence). CDR3 length: 15 amino acids. V dropped 6 bases and J dropped 2 bases, with 17 bases sitting between them. The CDR3, as DNA: TGTGCCAGCAGGAGCCTGGGACCCACGCCCTACGAGCAGTACTTC. Translating it yields CASRSLGPTPYEQYF.

This clonotype was counted ten times or more. This chain connects TRBV12-3 or TRBV12-4 to TRBJ2-1, with 7 bases fitting TRBD2. V shed 5 bases and J 4 bases; nucleotides not matched to a gene: 8. The CDR3 has 15 residues. The CDR3, as DNA: TGTGCCAGCAGTCTTAAGTCTAGCGGATACAATGAGCAGTTCTTC. It yields the protein CASSLKSSGYNEQFF.

This clonotype was counted between two and nine times. This rearrangement joins TRBV20-1 to TRBJ1-6, with D maybe TRBD1 (6 bases). Germline V CDR1 and CDR2: DFQATT, SNEGSKA (reference sequence). This CDR3 has 13 residues. V was pared by 5 bases and J by 10 bases, with 15 bases between. In DNA, the CDR3 is TGCAGTGCTGAGGGACAAAGAGTCTCACCCCTCCACTTT. Its translation is CSAEGQRVSPLHF.

The chain combines TRBV18 with TRBJ2-1, with 8 positions matching TRBD1. CDR3 length: 15 amino acids. The ends lost 3 bases at V and 6 bases at J; junction bases unmatched: 7. The V gene's germline CDR1 is KGHSH and CDR2 LQKENI. The CDR3 sequence: CASSPRTGLGNEQFF. The CDR3 region has the DNA TGTGCCAGCTCACCCCGGACAGGGTTAGGCAATGAGCAGTTCTTC. The variable domain in full, completed from reference TRBV18 and TRBJ2-1, reads NAGVMQNPRHLVRRRGQEARLRCSPMKGHSHVYWYRQLPEEGLKFMVYLQKENIIDESGMPKERFSAEFPKEGPSILRIQQVVRGDSAAYFCASSPRTGLGNEQFFGPGTRLTVL.